This record covers a single T cell receptor (beta chain). No antigen is known for it. Within one base of it there is no much larger clone, and no base qualities were kept. The germline V gene encodes CDR1 SGDLS and CDR2 YYNGEE. From V the trimming removes 0 bases and from J it removes 0 bases, while the gene matches leave 0 bases of the junction unaccounted for. The CDR3 measures 15 amino acids from cysteine to phenylalanine. Left in the record is the CDR3 DNA by itself, 45 bases read in frame from the first base. This entry is derived from a study of shared clonotypes between healthy human individuals (TCRdb year 2020). Describing the broader study: A couple of women and three men aged 18 to 49 years were included in the cohort. Between about 0.8 and 9 billion PBMCs per donor were obtained by leukapheresis. Different laboratories and diverse techniques were used to prepare libraries and sequence TCR repertoires, to increase sequencing depth and limit assay-specific biases. To estimate repertoire size and how much clonotypes are shared between individuals, the study performed deep sequencing of blood TCR repertoires from about five healthy adults.

Using the deep immunoSEQ assay, TCR CDR3 regions were amplified from genomic DNA by multiplex PCR. For each cell subset, the extracted genomic DNA was distributed evenly across all wells of several immunoSEQ 96-well plates, and each plate served as one replicate. For unsorted PBMC, 250 to 350 ng of genomic DNA, equivalent to 30,000 to 35,000 T cell genomes, went into each replicate PCR. Genomic DNA from unsorted PBMC was sequenced over ten immunoSEQ deep assay plates. Purified libraries were measured with a Qubit 3.0 fluorometer, size-checked on a Bioanalyzer 2100, and measured again with the KAPA Library Quantification kit. Every immunoSEQ 96-well plate was sequenced on a dedicated single-read 150-cycle Illumina NextSeq 550 flow cell. Per the authors' processing: Because only junctional sequences without quality scores were contained in the immunoSEQ output, filtering matching that applied to full-length reads could not be performed. Sequences were annotated with PyIR, a Python wrapper for IgBLAST v1.9, and V/J genes and CDR3 were assigned using IMGT germline references. Reads were removed for weak V/J assignments (E-value above 1e-6), missing CDR3, stop codons, out-of-frame junctions, or ambiguous translated residues. V3J clonotypes were defined as sequences sharing the same inferred V gene, J gene, and CDR3 amino acid sequence. The percentage overlap between two repertoires was calculated by dividing the number of shared unique clonotypes by the size of the smaller repertoire. Three approaches were used to assess repertoire richness: RTK rarefaction, the Chao1 estimator, and Recon v2.1 estimates of unobserved clonotypes. TCRdb's version of the immuneACCESS table is confined to in-frame rearrangements and falls short of the full clone set. An unresolved V gene accounts for under half of the shortfall where checked; the remainder is of unknown origin. For V, J and clone size, that table is used; D and trimming come from the DNA. The sample yields 450,000 to 600,000 clones; around 79% were counted once. The top ten hold over 10% of the sample.

The full study reports these points: The small number of donors limited the genetic and exposure-history diversity represented. Based on pairwise subsampling, the degree of clonotype sharing among donors was expected to be affected by sequencing depth. Sampling was limited to blood, and TCR repertoires in tissue likely differ from TCR repertoires in blood.

Healthy HIV-negative adults with no recently reported acute infections or vaccinations were included as donors. Every donor was a Caucasian adult living in Nashville, Tennessee, USA. In the unsorted samples, some 94 million PBMCs were counted, and genomic DNA was extracted using the QIAamp DNA Blood Mini kit. Blood was obtained by leukapheresis, after which PBMCs were separated by Ficoll-Histopaque density gradient centrifugation and cryopreserved in liquid nitrogen vapor phase. The chain links TRBV9 with TRBJ1-5, and TRBD1 aligns with 7 junction nucleotides. This receptor was taken from a woman in her thirties or forties in good health. Some clones in this sample may be carry-over from other donors' samples. Sequencing was carried out using PBMCs. The sequenced DNA is TGTGCCAGCAGCGTAGGGACAGGTAGCAATCAGCCCCAGCATTTT. Its protein reads: CASSVGTGSNQPQHF.